This T cell receptor beta chain derives from a study of blood T cell repertoires in COVID-19. The wider study: The study drew acute and convalescent COVID-19 samples from the United States, Italy and Spain. PBMCs, B-cell-depleted T cells, or T cells were the source of the cDNA or gDNA that made up the material.

V was pared by 4 bases and J by 13 bases, with 17 bases between. Germline-derived CDR1 and CDR2 are LGHDT and YNNKEL (reference sequence). The CDR3 covers 14 residues. Authors' methods: Counts of nucleated cells, estimated from reference gene primer amplification, were obtained. Assay used: immunoSEQ multiplex PCR; TCRdb lists only in-frame clones, some missing. V, J and clone size reflect that table, while D and trimming were determined from the DNA. The table lists 90,000 to 120,000 clones, about 93% of them singletons. This clone occurred many times. The receptor was derived from a woman in her twenties or thirties with acute or convalescent COVID-19. The chain employs TRBV3-1 (or the pseudogene TRBV3-2) and TRBJ1-6; TRBD1 might be the D (6 bases). Source material: peripheral blood. DNA for the CDR3: TGTGCCAGCAGCCCCATAGGGGGGGAGTTTCCCCTCCACTTT. Translating gives CASSPIGGEFPLHF.